These 32 T cell receptor beta chains came from one sample sequenced in a study of blood T cells in healthy people across ages. A J-beta primer mix and a sample-barcoded 5' primer were used in a second PCR of about 7 to 12 cycles. From the 5' RACE reads, TCRdb called clonotypes with MiXCR, one entry per CDR3 protein. Of some 560,000 distinct CDR3 sequences listed, about 27% are singletons. The sample was also reused in another study, on T cells of mothers and their children.

The sample taken for sequencing was blood. Receptors originate from a boy aged 2 to 9 in good health.

V usage is TRBV10-3 and J usage is TRBJ1-2, with no clear D. The germline gives CDR1 ENHRY, CDR2 SYGVKD. V lost 5 bases and J 6 bases, leaving 19 bases between the germline ends. CDR3 length equals 15 residues. The CDR3 sequence: CAISWTSRVLNGYTF. The CDR3, as DNA: TGTGCCATCAGTTGGACCTCTCGAGTTCTAAATGGCTACACCTTC.

This clonotype has at least ten counts. The chain recombines TRBV20-1 with TRBJ2-2, with 7 bases that match TRBD1. This CDR3 is 13 amino acids long. Looked up from germline, CDR1 is DFQATT and CDR2 is SNEGSKA (reference sequence). Losses at the gene ends were 6 bases for V and 4 bases for J; bases not matched to a gene: 5. In nucleotides, the CDR3 is TGCAGTGCCGTAGACAGGGCCACCGGGGAGCTGTTTTTT. Protein product: CSAVDRATGELFF.

The chain joins TRBV5-5 to TRBJ2-5, with unresolved D. The tail of the sequence fits TRBJ2-1 better, so the J call may be wrong. Germline values: CDR1 SGHKS, CDR2 YYEKEE (reference sequence). CDR3 length: 14 residues. The CDR3 region is CASSSQIQSNEQFF. For the CDR3, the DNA is TGTGCCAGCAGCTCCCAGATCCAAAGCAATGAGCAGTTCTTC.

This clonotype was counted between two and nine times. The CDR3 DNA sequence: TGCAGTGCTAGAGCAACTCCCCCCGGCTCCTACGAGCAGTACTTC. Protein sequence: CSARATPPGSYEQYF. The chain has TRBV20-1 and TRBJ2-7; D gene unclear. From germline, CDR1 is DFQATT and CDR2 SNEGSKA (reference sequence). With 1 base removed from V and 0 bases from J, the gap between germline ends came to 13 bases. The CDR3 length is 15 residues.

This clonotype was counted once. The genes are TRBV3-1 and TRBJ2-3; the D is unclear. Trimming removed 5 bases from V and 2 bases from J, with 17 bases in between. There are 16 residues in the CDR3. Germline V lookup: CDR1 LGHDT, CDR2 YNNKEL (reference sequence). DNA for the CDR3: TGTGCCAGCAGCAACCGGTACGCGTCGCCCACAGATACGCAGTATTTT. Its protein product is CASSNRYASPTDTQYF.

The chain employs TRBV29-1 and TRBJ2-1; the D gene is possibly TRBD2 (6 bases). This CDR3 contains 12 residues. Germline V CDR1 and CDR2: SQVTM, ANQGSEA. V was shortened by 7 bases and J by 6 bases, with 13 bases between the two germline ends. The CDR3, as DNA: TGCAGCGCGGGCTTGGAGGGCAATGAGCAGTTCTTC. Amino acids: CSAGLEGNEQFF.

V gene TRBV29-1 combines with J gene TRBJ1-5, with 8 bases identical to TRBD1. CDR1 SQVTM and CDR2 ANQGSEA come from the germline V gene. This CDR3 comprises 13 residues. The J segment lost 4 bases and the V segment lost 6 bases, leaving 5 bases of the junction unmatched. The DNA for the CDR3 is TGCAGCGTCGGACAGGGCTGGAATCAGCCCCAGCATTTT. Its translation: CSVGQGWNQPQHF.

The chain links TRBV13 to TRBJ2-7; D ambiguous. The V end was cut by 3 bases, the J end by 5 bases, with 11 bases between. Germline V gives CDR1 PRHDT, CDR2 FYEKMQ (reference sequence). This CDR3 spans 13 amino acids. CDR3 protein: CASSLGSGDEQYF. CDR3 nucleotides: TGTGCCAGCAGCTTGGGGTCCGGCGACGAGCAGTACTTC.

This clonotype was seen a handful of times. The genes are TRBV7-8 and TRBJ2-6, with a tentative D call TRBD1 (5 bases). V lost 5 bases and J 0 bases, leaving 14 bases between the germline ends. CDR1 SGHVS and CDR2 FQNEAQ come from the germline V gene. The CDR3 length is 17 residues. DNA of the CDR3: TGTGCCAGCAGCCCTCCCCCAGGGAACTCTGGGGCCAACGTCCTGACTTTC. Its translation: CASSPPPGNSGANVLTF.

This sequence joins TRBV12-3 or TRBV12-4 and TRBJ1-4; D is perhaps TRBD1 (6 bases). The CDR3 runs 14 residues. The ends were cut back, 1 base at V and 6 bases at J, with 9 bases in the middle. CDR3 in DNA: TGTGCCAGCAGTTTAGTAGGGGGGGATGAAAAACTGTTTTTT. This encodes CASSLVGGDEKLFF.

This clonotype was recorded a few times. The chain uses TRBV3-1 and TRBJ1-2; D is ambiguous. The CDR3 length is 19 residues. Trimming cost V 6 bases and J 12 bases, with 38 bases left between them. Germline values: CDR1 LGHDT, CDR2 YNNKEL (reference sequence). CDR3 nucleotides: TGTGCCAGCAGTCAATTAATCCCCTCGAGACAAGGCTCCTTCTCTAAGCACACCTTC. Amino acid sequence: CASSQLIPSRQGSFSKHTF. Using reference TRBV3-1 and TRBJ1-2 for the parts outside the CDR3, the full variable domain is DTAVSQTPKYLVTQMGNDKSIKCEQNLGHDTMYWYKQDSKKFLKIMFSYNNKELIINETVPNRFSPKSPDKAHLNLHINSLELGDSAVYFCASSQLIPSRQGSFSKHTFGSGTRLTVV.

The chain is built from TRBV3-1 and TRBJ2-5; TRBD1 aligns across 10 bases. The V gene's germline CDR1 is LGHDT and CDR2 YNNKEL (reference sequence). Trimming at V came to 3 bases and at J to 5 bases, leaving 6 bases not matched to a gene. This CDR3 region has 15 residues. In DNA form, the CDR3 reads TGTGCCAGCAGCCACCCTGGACAGGGGGAGGAGACCCAGTACTTC. It encodes CASSHPGQGEETQYF.

There are a few counts of this clonotype. The chain links TRBV3-1 to TRBJ2-6; tentatively, D is TRBD1 (6 bases). The CDR3 sequence is 16 residues long. From germline, CDR1 is LGHDT and CDR2 YNNKEL (reference sequence). The ends were cut back, 5 bases at V and 0 bases at J, with 11 bases in the middle. CDR3 in DNA: TGTGCCAGCAGCAGAGGACAGTACTCTGGGGCCAACGTCCTGACTTTC. Its protein product is CASSRGQYSGANVLTF.

Note on this clonotype: One end of the junction fails to match germline, which may point to a read error. The chain joins TRBV5-1 to TRBJ1-3; a weak D match, TRBD1 (6 bases). Germline V CDR1 and CDR2: SGHRS, YFSETQ. The CDR3 has 15 amino acids. CDR3 sequence (DNA): TGCGCCAGCAGCTTGGATTCGGGGGGCGCAAACACCATATGTTTT. Amino acid sequence: CASSLDSGGANTICF.

Notes on this clonotype: The junction departs from the called germline gene at one end, perhaps through a read error. This chain links TRBV27 with TRBJ1-2; 7 positions agree with TRBD1. Germline values: CDR1 MNHEY, CDR2 SMNVEV (reference sequence). This CDR3 is 15 amino acids long. CDR3 sequence reads: CAGSGGDRLAYGYTF. CDR3 DNA sequence: TGTGCCGGCAGTGGAGGGGACAGATTAGCCTATGGCTACACCTTC.

This chain connects TRBV19 to TRBJ2-3, with D possibly TRBD2 on 7 matching bases. The CDR3 length is 13 residues. V dropped 10 bases and J dropped 3 bases, with 14 bases sitting between them. Germline lookup yields CDR1 LNHDA and CDR2 SQIVND (reference sequence). For the CDR3, the DNA is TGTGCCACCCAGGAGGGGGGGACAGATACGCAGTATTTT. It translates to CATQEGGTDTQYF.

J is TRBJ1-2 and V is TRBV5-1; 8 bases fit TRBD1. Germline assignment: CDR1 SGHRS and CDR2 YFSETQ. With V trimmed by 4 bases and J by 1 base, 9 bases remained unmatched. This CDR3 is built from 16 residues. As DNA, the CDR3 is TGCGCCAGCAGCATATGGACAGGGCAGATTAACTATGGCTACACCTTC. Amino acid sequence: CASSIWTGQINYGYTF.

This clonotype was picked up many times. The chain recombines TRBV6-6 with TRBJ1-4; TRBD1 agrees at 7 bases. Looked up from germline, CDR1 is MNHNY and CDR2 is SVGAGI (reference sequence). V lost 7 bases, J lost 8 bases, and 7 bases stayed unmatched. The CDR3 is 13 amino acids. CDR3 loop: CASTSGTDEKLFF. Here the CDR3 DNA reads TGTGCCAGCACCTCCGGGACAGACGAAAAACTGTTTTTT.

V gene TRBV27 combines with J gene TRBJ1-2, with D perhaps matching TRBD1 (6 bases). Germline loops: CDR1 MNHEY, CDR2 SMNVEV (reference sequence). Trimming removed 8 bases at V and 4 bases at J, with 14 bases between. The CDR3 loop spans 13 amino acids. CDR3 amino acids: CASGQGLVYGYTF. The CDR3 bases are TGTGCCAGCGGTCAGGGGCTAGTCTATGGCTACACCTTC.

V and J are TRBV6-6 and TRBJ2-7; the match to TRBD1 covers 8 bases. The CDR3 is 13 amino acids. Germline CDR1 and CDR2: MNHNY and SVGAGI (reference sequence). The junction had 1 base not matched to a gene; V was cut back by 0 bases and J by 6 bases. The CDR3 DNA reads as TGTGCCAGCAGTTACTCCGACAGGGGCGAGCAGTACTTC. Amino acids: CASSYSDRGEQYF.

A word on this clonotype: At one boundary the junction diverges from the germline segment, which might be a read error. The chain recombines TRBV20-1 with TRBJ2-3, with D tentatively TRBD1 or TRBD2 (5 bases each). Germline V gene lookup returns CDR1 DFQATT and CDR2 SNEGSKA (reference sequence). The CDR3 contains 17 residues. Here the CDR3 DNA reads TGCAGTGCTAGAGTGAAGAGGGCCTGGCCCGGGGCAGATGCGCAGTATTTT. Protein sequence: CSARVKRAWPGADAQYF.

The chain carries TRBV12-3 or TRBV12-4 and TRBJ2-7; D is unclear. The V and J ends lost 8 bases and 4 bases respectively, with 15 bases between them. The length of the CDR3 is 13 residues. The CDR3 loop is CASGNYLNYEQYF. CDR3 nucleotide sequence: TGTGCCAGCGGTAACTACCTTAATTACGAGCAGTACTTC.

This clonotype was picked up a small number of times. This sequence joins TRBV19 and TRBJ2-7; D unresolved. CDR3 length: 10 amino acids. V was cut by 6 bases and J by 3 bases, with 3 bases left in between. Germline V lookup: CDR1 LNHDA, CDR2 SQIVND (reference sequence). The CDR3 sequence: CASSHYEQYF. The CDR3 DNA follows: TGTGCCAGTAGCCACTACGAGCAGTACTTC.

The table lists this clonotype with a few counts. Just one base apart from a much larger clone, this may be a read error. V is TRBV6-1 and J is TRBJ2-7, with D tentatively TRBD1 (6 bases). The CDR3 is made up of 14 amino acids. From germline, CDR1 is MNHNS and CDR2 SASEGT. CDR3 coding DNA: TGTGCCAGCTCTCGCACAGGGAATTTCTACGAGCAGCACTTC. Its protein product is CASSRTGNFYEQHF.

V usage is TRBV2 and J usage is TRBJ1-5, with D possibly matching TRBD1 (5 bases). Germline CDR1 and CDR2: SNHLY and FYNNEI. The V gene lost 4 bases and the J gene lost 2 bases, with 15 bases spanning the gap. CDR3 length: 16 residues. CDR3 sequence reads: CASSGQLGDGNQPQHF. The CDR3 DNA follows: TGTGCCAGCAGTGGACAGTTAGGAGATGGCAATCAGCCCCAGCATTTT.

This clonotype was recorded a few times. This rearrangement joins TRBV9 to TRBJ2-5, with 10 bases matching TRBD2. The CDR3 consists of 16 residues. From germline, CDR1 is SGDLS and CDR2 YYNGEE. The ends lost 0 bases at V and 5 bases at J; junction bases unmatched: 7. The CDR3 DNA sequence: TGTGCCAGCAGCGTAGCAGCGGGGGGGAAGGAGGAGACCCAGTACTTC. It translates to CASSVAAGGKEETQYF.

The V gene is TRBV20-1, the J gene TRBJ1-1; the match to TRBD1 covers 9 bases. Trimming took 0 bases from V and 7 from J; bases not matched to a gene: 3. CDR1 and CDR2 (germline): DFQATT, SNEGSKA (reference sequence). CDR3 length equals 13 residues. The CDR3 nucleotides are TGCAGTGCTAGAGACACGGGACAGGGTGAAGCTTTCTTT. Translating gives CSARDTGQGEAFF.

This clonotype has a handful of counts. V and J are TRBV4-1 and TRBJ2-2, with 7 bases fitting TRBD1. Losses at the gene ends were 3 bases for V and 5 bases for J; bases not matched to a gene: 15. The CDR3 has 18 residues. Germline-derived CDR1 and CDR2 are MGHRA and YSYEKL. CDR3 DNA: TGCGCCAGCAGCCAGGGCAAGATTCTTACGACAGGGACCGGGGAGCTGTTTTTT. Its translation is CASSQGKILTTGTGELFF.

The chain couples TRBV29-1 to TRBJ2-1; TRBD2 might be the D (5 bases). The CDR3 is 15 residues long. Per the germline V gene, CDR1 is SQVTM and CDR2 is ANQGSEA. Trimming shortened V by 4 bases and J by 4 bases, and 17 bases separated the two germline ends. The CDR3 is CSVVTDSKAYNEQFF. In DNA form, the CDR3 reads TGCAGCGTTGTAACGGACTCCAAAGCTTACAATGAGCAGTTCTTC.

The chain recombines TRBV7-2 with TRBJ2-1, with D possibly being TRBD1 (6 bases). The tail of the sequence fits TRBJ2-7 better, so the J call may be wrong. The CDR3 has 15 amino acids. Germline V gene lookup returns CDR1 SGHTA and CDR2 FQGNSA. The CDR3 DNA is TGTGCCAGCAGCTCTTCACAGGGACCAATTTACGAGCAGTACTTC. Protein: CASSSSQGPIYEQYF.

The gene calls are TRBV12-3 or TRBV12-4 and TRBJ1-1; D possibly corresponds to TRBD1 (6 bases). V was pared by 7 bases and J by 4 bases, with 19 bases between. This CDR3 comprises 15 residues. The CDR3 region has the DNA TGTGCCAGCATTCCCAGGGGTTCCTCGCCCACTGAAGCTTTCTTT. It codes for CASIPRGSSPTEAFF.

This clonotype was counted only a few times. The V call is TRBV30, the J call TRBJ1-1; 9 nucleotides agree with TRBD1. CDR1 GTSNPN and CDR2 SVGIG come from the germline V gene (reference sequence). The CDR3 has 11 residues. V shed 3 bases and J 8 bases; nucleotides not matched to a gene: 1. The chain's CDR3 is CAWRGTGEAFF. The CDR3 coding sequence is TGTGCCTGGAGGGGGACAGGGGAAGCTTTCTTT.